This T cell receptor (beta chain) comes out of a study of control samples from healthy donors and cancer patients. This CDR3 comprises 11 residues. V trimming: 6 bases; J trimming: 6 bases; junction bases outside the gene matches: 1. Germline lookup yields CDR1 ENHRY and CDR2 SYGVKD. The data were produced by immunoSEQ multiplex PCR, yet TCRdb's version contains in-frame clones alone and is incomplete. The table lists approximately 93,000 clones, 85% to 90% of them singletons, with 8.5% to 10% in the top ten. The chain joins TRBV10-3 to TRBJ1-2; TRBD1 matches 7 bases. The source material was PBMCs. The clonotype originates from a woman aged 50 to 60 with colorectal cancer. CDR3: CAISDRDGYTF. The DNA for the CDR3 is TGTGCCATCAGCGACAGGGATGGCTACACCTTC.